Here is one TCR beta chain with its context. Its antigen remains unidentified. One base away lies a much larger clone, so this may be a sequencing read error. The authors made TCR beta cDNA from around 500 ng total RNA with a constant-region primer. It was through three nested multiplex PCR rounds of slightly modified ARM-PCR that TCR beta libraries arose. The first two PCR rounds used TRBV1-TRBV30 primers with a Cbeta primer, 10 cycles each. TCRdb called the multiplex PCR reads again in MiXCR, with one record for every CDR3 protein. Of fewer than 110,000 distinct CDR3 sequences detected, more than 65% appear once; the ten largest clones hold approximately 12%. Co-extraction yielded RNA and DNA from around 20-30 mg of unsorted bulk tissue. Treatment of the patients' primary liver carcinoma consisted of surgical resection. This specimen comes from a study of tumor-infiltrating lymphocytes in primary liver carcinoma.

Study-wide points: It was in tumors, not blood, that the top-250-clone fraction was significantly higher (p = 0.039). Among the pair types, tumor region pairs showed more overlap than tumor-adjacent and tumor-blood pairs. Present in all five tumor regions were only about 8-25% of the top clones.

The J segment lost 4 bases and the V segment lost 7 bases, leaving 15 bases of the junction unmatched. Looked up from germline, CDR1 is SGHDT and CDR2 is YYEEEE. The CDR3 is made up of 16 amino acids. The TCR sequence derives from a woman aged 60-75 years with primary liver carcinoma and hepatitis B virus infection. The chain is built from TRBV5-6 and TRBJ2-3; the match to TRBD2 covers 7 bases. Sequences were obtained from liver tumor tissue from sampling region 2. Subset: tumor region T2, inferior pole. In nucleotides, the CDR3 is TGTGCCAGCGGCTCTCCGGGACTAAGGGGCCCAGATACGCAGTATTTT. Its translation is CASGSPGLRGPDTQYF.